The following is a TCR beta chain sequence with its context. The CDR3 is 13 residues long. CDR1 and CDR2 from the germline V gene are SGHNT and YENEEA. Between the trimmed V and J ends, which lost 4 bases and 4 bases, there was a span of 10 bases. Study processing details: Researchers report that nucleated cell counts were estimated from reference gene primer amplification. Profiled with immunoSEQ multiplex PCR; TCRdb holds only in-frame clones, not every one. V and J calls and clone size are as listed in that table; D and trimming were resolved from the DNA. The repertoire holds more than 45,000 clones, with about nine tenths as singletons. These data are taken from a study of blood T cell repertoires in COVID-19. Study-level information: COVID-19 samples, acute and convalescent, were from the United States, Italy and Spain. T cells, B-cell-depleted T cells, or PBMCs provided the cDNA or gDNA that served as material.

The chain has TRBV11-3 and TRBJ2-5, with D possibly matching TRBD2 (5 bases). The receptor comes from a man at least 80 years old with acute or convalescent COVID-19. The sequenced material came from peripheral blood. CDR3 nucleotide sequence: TGTGCCAGCAGCTCTCAGGCGGGAGAGACCCAGTACTTC. Amino acids: CASSSQAGETQYF.